These T cell receptor beta chains were read from a single sample in a study of cytomegalovirus exposure and HLA in healthy donors. The protocol was immunoSEQ multiplex PCR, while the TCRdb copy is restricted to in-frame clones and leaves out a portion. The sample includes 100,000 to 150,000 clones, around 80% of them seen just once. Specimen: PBMCs. Every receptor here comes from a man aged 45-65 years in good health and CMV-seronegative. The CDR3 runs from the conserved cysteine through the conserved F or W. The D gene is left open where the match is weak. Size values are once, few and many counts, or a class for expanded clones, and some rows have none.

j_call | v_call | d_call | clone_size | cdr3_nt | cdr3_aa
TRBJ2-2 | TRBV4-3 | TRBD1 | NA | TGCGCCAGCAGCCAAGAGACAGGGGGAACCGGGGAGCTGTTTTTT | CASSQETGGTGELFF
TRBJ2-3 | TRBV2 | NA | once | TGTGCCAGCAGTGCCGTGAGCACAGATACGCAGTATTTT | CASSAVSTDTQYF
TRBJ2-3 | TRBV15 | TRBD1 | NA | TGTGCCACCAGCAGCCCTCTGATCAGGGGGCGCCGGGGGCGCCAAGTGGCAGATACGCAGTATTTT | CATSSPLIRGRRGRQVADTQYF
TRBJ1-5 | TRBV30 | NA | NA | TGTGCCTGGCAAACAGGGTTCAATCAGCCCCAGCATTTT | CAWQTGFNQPQHF
TRBJ2-2 | TRBV6-5 | TRBD2 | NA | TGTGCCAGCAGTTACTCCGGCCGGGGGGGCACCGGGGAGCTGTTTTTT | CASSYSGRGGTGELFF
TRBJ2-3 | TRBV5-6 | TRBD2 | NA | TGTGCCAGCAGCTTCCTACGGCGGGGGAGCACAGATACGCAGTATTTT | CASSFLRRGSTDTQYF
TRBJ1-1 | TRBV7-9 | NA | once | TGTGCCAGCATCGGTTCGGGGAACACTGAAGCTTTCTTT | CASIGSGNTEAFF
TRBJ2-1 | TRBV9 | NA | NA | TGTGCCAGCAGCCCAGGGGGGTTGCCCTACAATGAGCAGTTCTTC | CASSPGGLPYNEQFF
TRBJ2-3 | TRBV10-1 | TRBD2 | NA | TGCGCCAGCATTTACGAGCGGGGGGGCACAGATACGCAGTATTTT | CASIYERGGTDTQYF
TRBJ1-1 | TRBV19 | NA | few | TGTGCCAGTAGTATACAGCAGAGGGACACTGAAGCTTTCTTT | CASSIQQRDTEAFF
TRBJ2-2 | TRBV4-2 | NA | NA | TGTGCCAGCAGCCAAGGGGGCGGGACGCTAGGGGCCGGGGAGCTGTTTTTT | CASSQGGGTLGAGELFF
TRBJ2-5 | TRBV30 | TRBD2 | NA | TGTGCCTGGAGCGGCGGGGGGCCGGGGGAGACCCAGTACTTC | CAWSGGGPGETQYF
TRBJ1-1 | TRBV6-1 | NA | NA | TGTGCCAGCAGTGAAGTCCAGGGGCTGAACACTGAAGCTTTCTTT | CASSEVQGLNTEAFF
TRBJ2-1 | TRBV30 | TRBD2 | NA | TGTGCCTGGAGCGGCGGGGGAACCTACAATGAGCAGTTCTTC | CAWSGGGTYNEQFF
TRBJ2-7 | TRBV6-1 | NA | NA | TGTGCCAGCAGTGACAAAGCGCTGAGTTACGAGCAGTACTTC | CASSDKALSYEQYF
TRBJ2-3 | TRBV7-9 | NA | NA | TGTGCCAGCAGCTCTGGACAGCCAGATACGCAGTATTTT | CASSSGQPDTQYF
TRBJ1-2 | TRBV28 | TRBD1 | once | TGTGCCAGCAGGCCCCGGGACAGGGGCTCCTATGGCTACACCTTC | CASRPRDRGSYGYTF
TRBJ1-6 | TRBV6-1 | NA | NA | TGTGCCAGCAGTGAAACAGGGCTCAATTCACCCCTCCACTTT | CASSETGLNSPLHF
TRBJ1-5 | TRBV15 | NA | NA | TGTGCCACCAGCAGAGATTCAGGGGGCAATCAGCCCCAGCATTTT | CATSRDSGGNQPQHF
TRBJ1-3 | TRBV5-1 | TRBD1 | NA | TGCGCCAGCAGTTTCGGGACAGGTGGAAACACCATATATTTT | CASSFGTGGNTIYF
TRBJ1-5 | TRBV9 | NA | NA | TGTGCCAGCAGCGTAGCGCCAGGGCCCAATCAGCCCCAGCATTTT | CASSVAPGPNQPQHF
TRBJ2-3 | TRBV7-9 | TRBD2 | NA | TGTGCCAGCAGCTTTACTAGCGGGGGCCGAGATACGCAGTATTTT | CASSFTSGGRDTQYF
TRBJ2-1 | TRBV7-2 | NA | NA | TGTGCCAGCAGCTTCCTGCCCCCTCGGGTGGGCAATGAGCAGTTCTTC | CASSFLPPRVGNEQFF
TRBJ1-1 | TRBV5-1 | NA | NA | TGCGCCAGCAGCCTCCGAGTTTTGCAGGGTAAGGCTTTCTTT | CASSLRVLQGKAFF
TRBJ2-5 | TRBV5-1 | NA | once | TGCGCCAGCAGCTGGGCGGGTGGCGAGACCCAGTACTTC | CASSWAGGETQYF
TRBJ1-1 | TRBV6-6 | NA | few | TGTGCCAGCCAATCGGACTGGAACACTGAAGCTTTCTTT | CASQSDWNTEAFF
TRBJ2-3 | TRBV27 | NA | NA | TGTGCCAGCGGGACTGGAGGAGATACGCAGTATTTT | CASGTGGDTQYF
TRBJ2-7 | TRBV7-9 | TRBD1 | NA | TGTGCCAGCCGGACAGGACCAAGCTACGAGCAGTACTTC | CASRTGPSYEQYF
TRBJ1-4 | TRBV7-2 | NA | NA | TGTGCCAGCAGCCGCCTAAACAGGGTTAATGAAAAACTGTTTTTT | CASSRLNRVNEKLFF
TRBJ1-2 | TRBV7-9 | TRBD1 | NA | TGTGCCAGCAGCTTAGTGGCGGGACAGACAGCTAACTATGGCTACACCTTC | CASSLVAGQTANYGYTF
TRBJ1-5 | TRBV5-7 | TRBD1 | NA | TGTGCCAGCAGCTTGGAACAGGGGATGAGGCAGCCCCAGCATTTT | CASSLEQGMRQPQHF
TRBJ2-7 | TRBV5-1 | NA | NA | TGCGCCAGCAGCTTGAATGGGGCAGGGTCCCACGAGCAGTACTTC | CASSLNGAGSHEQYF
TRBJ1-6 | TRBV30 | TRBD1 | NA | TGTGCCTGGCGGACAGGGGGTGAATCACCCCTCCACTTT | CAWRTGGESPLHF
TRBJ2-7 | TRBV2 | NA | once | TGTGCCAGCAGTGAATCGAGGGTTACCTACGAGCAGTACTTC | CASSESRVTYEQYF
TRBJ1-4 | TRBV4-2 | TRBD1 | few | TGTGCCAGCAGCTATACCGGGACAGAAGAGGAAAAACTGTTTTTT | CASSYTGTEEEKLFF
TRBJ2-1 | TRBV9 | TRBD2 | NA | TGTGCCAGCAGCGTAGAAGCGGGGGGGCCGGGTGAGCAGTTCTTC | CASSVEAGGPGEQFF
TRBJ2-1 | TRBV19 | NA | NA | TGTGCCAGTAGTGTGCGGGGCCTAGCGTCCTCCTACAATGAGCAGTTCTTC | CASSVRGLASSYNEQFF
TRBJ2-7 | TRBV7-5 | NA | NA | TGTGCCAGCACGGTTGGTAGTAGTGAGCAGTACTTC | CASTVGSSEQYF
TRBJ2-2 | TRBV7-2 | NA | NA | TGTGCCAGCAGCGTCAGCAGGGAGGCCACCGGGGAGCTGTTTTTT | CASSVSREATGELFF
TRBJ2-7 | TRBV4-1 | TRBD1 | few | TGCGCCAGCAGCTTAAGGGACAGGGCTTACGAGCAGTACTTC | CASSLRDRAYEQYF
TRBJ2-7 | TRBV9 | NA | NA | TGTGCCAGCAGCGAGGGGACTCTAGCCTACGAGCAGTACTTC | CASSEGTLAYEQYF
TRBJ2-7 | TRBV5-6 | NA | NA | TGTGCCAGCAGCCCATGGCATTACCAGGGGGGTCAAACCTACGAGCAGTACTTC | CASSPWHYQGGQTYEQYF
TRBJ1-6 | TRBV18 | TRBD1 | once | TGTGCCAGCTCACCCGGGACAGGGTATAATTCACCCCTCCACTTT | CASSPGTGYNSPLHF
TRBJ2-7 | TRBV10-2 | NA | NA | TGCGCCAGCAGAGAGGGCCCGTCATACGAGCAGTACTTC | CASREGPSYEQYF
TRBJ1-1 | TRBV2 | NA | NA | TGTGCCAGCAGCGCCAGACAGAACACTGAAGCTTTCTTT | CASSARQNTEAFF
TRBJ1-2 | TRBV4-3 | NA | NA | TGCGCCAGCAGCCCGCTCGGGAGCTTCGACGGGCGCACCTTC | CASSPLGSFDGRTF
TRBJ2-7 | TRBV6-1 | NA | NA | TGTGCCAGCACACAGGGCGGACAGCTCTACGAGCAGTACTTC | CASTQGGQLYEQYF
TRBJ1-2 | TRBV11-2 | TRBD1 | NA | TGTGCCAGCAGCCCCCTGCGGGACAGGACTGGCTACACCTTC | CASSPLRDRTGYTF
TRBJ1-1 | TRBV7-9 | NA | NA | TGTGCCAGCAGGAAGCCGGAGATGAACACTGAAGCTTTCTTT | CASRKPEMNTEAFF
TRBJ2-7 | TRBV7-2 | NA | NA | TGTGCCAGCAGCTTCCGGGACTCCTCCTACGAGCAGTACTTC | CASSFRDSSYEQYF
TRBJ2-3 | TRBV27 | TRBD2 | few | TGTGCCAGCAGTTCTCATAGCGGGGGGTTCACAGATACGCAGTATTTT | CASSSHSGGFTDTQYF
TRBJ1-1 | TRBV15 | NA | NA | TGTGCCACCAGCAGAGGTAGAGGTACTGAAGCTTTCTTT | CATSRGRGTEAFF
TRBJ1-4 | TRBV6-1 | NA | NA | TGTGCCAGCAGTGAGAGGCAGCCTGCAACTAATGAAAAACTGTTTTTT | CASSERQPATNEKLFF
TRBJ2-7 | TRBV20-1 | NA | NA | TGCAGTTTTGACGGCTTCGGGGAGCAGTACTTC | CSFDGFGEQYF
TRBJ1-2 | TRBV5-5 | TRBD1 | NA | TGTGCCAGCAGCCCGCAATACCCTGACAGGGAGAGAAACTATGGCTACACCTTC | CASSPQYPDRERNYGYTF
TRBJ1-5 | TRBV6-1 | TRBD1 | NA | TGTGCCAGCGACAGGGCGAGACGGCCCCAGCATTTT | CASDRARRPQHF
TRBJ2-2 | TRBV6-5 | TRBD2 | once | TGTGCCAGCAGGATTAGCGGGTCTAACACCGGGGAGCTGTTTTTT | CASRISGSNTGELFF
TRBJ1-2 | TRBV4-3 | TRBD1 | few | TGCGCCAGCAGCCAAGACGCCAGGGGGTCGGATGGCTACACCTTC | CASSQDARGSDGYTF